Listed below are T cell receptor beta chains from one sample, sequenced in a study of CD8+CD57+ T cells in acquired aplastic anemia. In TCRdb, the reads were re-called with MiXCR into one record per CDR3 protein. The data hold approximately 250,000 distinct CDR3 sequences, with about 80% observed a single time. Sequencing was carried out using sorted CD4+, CD8+, or CD8+CD57+ T cells (not recorded which) from PBMCs. The source of these receptors is a human donor with aplastic anemia. Each CDR3 is given with its conserved first and last residue. A D gene is named only where the DNA matches it firmly. Some rows mark clone size as missing; the rest say once, few, many or name a class of expanded clone.

>.|.|TRBJ2-1|TRBV7-2
CASSFQGGADSDDQFF
TGTGCCAGCAGCTTTCAAGGAGGCGCCGACAGCGATGACCAGTTCTTC
>.|.|TRBJ2-7|TRBV20-1
CSAERGGESYEQYF
TGCAGTGCCGAAAGAGGGGGGGAATCCTACGAGCAGTACTTC
>.|.|TRBJ2-5|TRBV9
CASSSLDQESQHF
TGTGCCAGCAGCTCACTGGACCAAGAGAGCCAGCACTTC
>.|.|TRBJ2-1|TRBV7-8
CASSFHPAETALSF
TGTGCCAGCAGCTTTCATCCAGCCGAGACTGCCCTTTCCTTC
>TRBD2|few|TRBJ2-7|TRBV24-1
CATSPGLGRREQYF
TGTGCCACCAGCCCGGGACTAGGGCGTCGCGAGCAGTACTTC
>.|once|TRBJ2-3|TRBV2
CTRSGGSDTQYF
TGCACCAGGAGCGGAGGGTCAGATACGCAGTATTTT
>.|once|TRBJ2-3|TRBV7-3
CASSLARGLGTHYF
TGTGCCAGCAGCTTAGCGAGAGGTCTCGGTACGCATTATTTT
>.|.|TRBJ1-2|TRBV5-6
CASSFGRTSWGYGYTF
TGTGCCAGCAGCTTCGGCAGGACATCCTGGGGGTATGGCTACACCTTC
>.|.|TRBJ2-1|TRBV7-9
CASIERPYEQYVGQFF
.
>.|.|TRBJ2-2|TRBV2
CATLAGDTGALFF
TGTGCCACCTTGGCAGGGGACACAGGTGCGCTGTTTTTT
>.|.|TRBJ1-2|TRBV15
CASSGPPRGPNYGYTF
TGTGCCAGCAGCGGCCCCCCCAGGGGACCTAACTATGGCTACACCTTC
>TRBD1|many|TRBJ1-6|TRBV27
CASSVDRGNSPLHF
TGTGCCAGCAGTGTGGACAGGGGGAATTCACCCCTCCACTTT
>.|few|TRBJ1-2|TRBV29-1
CSATIQGEGTF
TGCAGCGCGACGATACAGGGAGAAGGGACCTTC
>.|.|TRBJ2-5|TRBV7-7
CASSLANVETQYF
TGTGCTAGCAGCTTAGCAAACGTAGAGACCCAGTACTTC
>TRBD2|.|TRBJ2-3|TRBV10-3
CAGSGGVDTQYF
TGTGCCGGCAGCGGGGGCGTAGATACGCAGTATTTT
>.|.|TRBJ2-5|TRBV7-6
CASSTGRGHSPLHF
TGTGCCAGCAGTACAGGCAGGGGCCATTCACCCCTCCACTTC
>TRBD1|.|TRBJ2-5|TRBV2
CASRRAGTVKETQYF
TGTGCCAGCAGGAGGGCCGGGACAGTGAAAGAGACCCAGTACTTC
>TRBD1|.|TRBJ1-1|TRBV9
CASSGQGDDSPLPFF
TGTGCCAGCAGCGGACAGGGGGATGATTCACCCCTCCCTTTCTTT
>.|.|TRBJ1-1|TRBV7-2
CASRSGQRGKAEAFF
TGTGCCAGCAGATCGGGGCAGAGAGGGAAAGCCGAAGCTTTCTTT
>.|.|TRBJ2-3|TRBV11-1
CAPRIRGSNTQYF
TGTGCCCCTAGGATCCGGGGTTCAAATACGCAGTATTTT
>.|.|TRBJ2-2|TRBV2
CASTPRGVPGELFF
TGTGCCAGCACCCCCAGGGGGGTCCCCGGGGAGCTGTTTTTT
>.|.|TRBJ2-6|TRBV7-3
CAGTRGTNAVEHNVLTF
TGTGCCGGCACAAGAGGGACCAACGCCGTTGAGCACAACGTCCTGACTTTC
>.|.|TRBJ2-5|TRBV3-1
CASSRRQKQETQYF
TGTGCCAGCAGCCGAAGACAGAAACAAGAGACCCAGTACTTC
>.|.|TRBJ1-1|TRBV7-3
CASTLYSITTGAFF
TGTGCCAGCACCCTTTACAGCATCACCACTGGAGCCTTCTTT
>.|many|TRBJ2-3|TRBV5-6
CASSLARSPDTQYF
TGTGCCAGCAGCTTGGCCAGAAGTCCCGATACGCAGTATTTT
>TRBD1|.|TRBJ2-3|TRBV9
CASSVGGQSTTKYF
TGTGCCAGCAGCGTAGGGGGACAGAGCACTACGAAGTATTTT
>.|.|TRBJ2-3|TRBV29-1
CSVEGTYTDTQYF
TGCAGCGTTGAAGGAACCTACACAGATACGCAGTATTTT
>.|.|TRBJ1-4|TRBV2
CASSEVHLTNEKLFF
TGTGCCAGCAGTGAAGTGCATTTAACTAATGAAAAACTGTTTTTT
>.|once|TRBJ2-3|TRBV7-6
CASSFTGDEQTFGF
TGTGCCAGCAGCTTCACGGGAGATGAGCAGACGTTCGGTTTT
>.|.|TRBJ1-1|TRBV7-3
CASSVNGNPEQFF
TGTGCCAGCAGTGTAAACGGGAACCCTGAGCAGTTCTTT
>.|.|TRBJ2-3|TRBV7-2
CASSLAGGPVPQSF
TGTGCCAGCAGCTTAGCGGGGGGTCCCGTTCCGCAGTCTTTT
>.|.|TRBJ1-1|TRBV7-8
CASSVADYPLMNTEAFF
TGTGCCAGCAGCGTAGCGGACTATCCCCTGATGAACACTGAAGCTTTCTTT
>.|.|TRBJ1-1|TRBV6-1
CASSEVSLNTEAFF
TGTGCCAGCAGTGAAGTATCATTGAACACTGAAGCTTTCTTT
>.|few|TRBJ1-1|TRBV7-8
CASSLALRANTEAFF
TGTGCCAGCAGCTTAGCTCTGAGAGCGAACACTGAAGCTTTCTTT
>.|.|TRBJ2-1|TRBV5-4
CASSFTTAGYNEQFF
TGTGCCAGCAGCTTTACGACCGCCGGATACAATGAGCAGTTCTTC
>TRBD1|.|TRBJ2-2|TRBV19
CASRGTEVGGELFF
TGTGCCAGTAGAGGGACAGAGGTCGGTGGGGAGCTGTTTTTT
>.|.|TRBJ2-5|TRBV15
CATSRDFFGVGETQYF
TGTGCCACCAGCAGAGATTTCTTTGGAGTGGGTGAGACCCAGTACTTC
>.|.|TRBJ2-7|TRBV20-1
CSARDGRGEYF
TGCAGTGCCAGAGATGGGCGGGGAGAGTACTTC
>.|.|TRBJ2-4|TRBV7-9
CASGGAGNMEYF
TGTGCCAGCGGCGGAGCTGGGAACATGGAGTACTTC
>.|.|TRBJ1-2|TRBV11-3
CASSLELTAKDGYTF
TGTGCCAGCAGCTTAGAACTGACAGCGAAGGATGGCTACACCTTC
>.|.|TRBJ1-1|TRBV7-9
CASTWADEQFFGLF
TGTGCCAGCACCTGGGCGGATGAGCAGTTTTTCGGTCTCTTT
>.|.|TRBJ2-1|TRBV10-1
CASSVKGGAYTQQFF
TGTGCCAGTAGTGTAAAAGGCGGGGCCTACACTCAGCAGTTCTTC
>.|.|TRBJ2-1|TRBV2
CASSQGGRNEQDEQFF
TGTGCCAGCAGTCAGGGGGGTAGAAATGAGCAGGATGAGCAGTTCTTC
>TRBD2|.|TRBJ2-7|TRBV19
CASNITSEDTEQYF
TGTGCCAGTAATATCACTAGCGAGGACACTGAGCAGTACTTC
>.|.|TRBJ2-3|TRBV5-5
CASSPIHGIEDTQYF
TGTGCCAGCAGCCCGATTCACGGGATCGAGGATACGCAGTATTTT
>.|few|TRBJ2-3|TRBV9
CASSVGGGPGGNNF
TGTGCCAGCAGCGTGGGGGGCGGTCCCGGTGGAAACAATTTT
>.|.|TRBJ2-3|TRBV5-8
CASSLAEAQYF
TGTGCCAGCAGCTTGGCAGAGGCGCAGTATTTT
>.|.|TRBJ2-1|TRBV29-1
CSVEDLAFYDNEQFF
TGCAGCGTTGAAGATCTAGCGTTCTATGACAATGAGCAGTTCTTC
>.|.|TRBJ2-5|TRBV9
CASSVGSEQKTQHF
TGTGCCAGCAGCGTAGGCAGCGAGCAAAAGACCCAGCACTTC
>.|once|TRBJ2-5|TRBV11-3
CAGHLDMTTQYF
TGTGCCGGCCACTTAGATATGACAACCCAGTACTTC
>.|.|TRBJ2-3|TRBV9
CASGLTAHGAVHHF
TGTGCCAGCGGCTTAACAGCACATGGAGCAGTGCATCATTTT